This is a list of T cell receptor beta chains from one sample in a study of blood T cell repertoires in COVID-19. Assay: immunoSEQ multiplex PCR; the TCRdb copy retains only in-frame clones and omits some. The sample contains 250,000 to 350,000 clones, about nine tenths of which appear only once. The sample consisted of peripheral blood. Receptor source: a woman aged 50 to 65 with COVID-19, enrolled during active disease. The CDR3 runs from the conserved cysteine through the conserved F or W. The order of the fields is clone size, V gene, D gene, J gene, CDR3 DNA, CDR3 protein. The D gene is left open where the match is weak. Size is omitted from some rows. Given values are once, few, many or a class for expanded clones.

>NA|TRBV10-2|NA|TRBJ1-1
TGCGCCAGCAGGGGGGCGGAGAACACTGAAGCTTTCTTT
CASRGAENTEAFF
>few|TRBV5-1|NA|TRBJ2-3
TGCGCCAGCAGCTTGCTTCTGACAGCCGTCACAGATACGCAGTATTTT
CASSLLLTAVTDTQYF
>NA|TRBV20-1|TRBD2|TRBJ2-1
TGCAGTGCTAGTGATATAGCGGGAGTCTTCTACAATGAGCAGTTCTTC
CSASDIAGVFYNEQFF
>NA|TRBV5-4|TRBD2|TRBJ2-7
TGTGCCAGCAGCGGGACTAGCACCTACGAGCAGTACTTC
CASSGTSTYEQYF
>NA|TRBV3-1/TRBV3-2|TRBD2|TRBJ2-7
TGTGCCAGCAGCCAAGGGACTAGCGGTCCTCTAGGCGAGCAGTACTTC
CASSQGTSGPLGEQYF
>NA|TRBV19|NA|TRBJ2-2
TGTGCCAGTAGGACGGCCACGCGGAGGGGAAACACCGGGGAGCTGTTTTTT
CASRTATRRGNTGELFF
>NA|TRBV15|NA|TRBJ2-1
TGTGCCACCAGCAGAGACCTAGCTCGCAGGGGTGTTGAGCAGTTCTTC
CATSRDLARRGVEQFF
>NA|TRBV5-4|NA|TRBJ1-2
TGTGCCAGCAGCTTGGGTCAGGGGCTTGGCTATGGCTACACCTTC
CASSLGQGLGYGYTF
>NA|TRBV13|TRBD1|TRBJ1-5
TGTGCCAGCAGCTTTGGGACAGTTAATCAGCCCCAGCATTTT
CASSFGTVNQPQHF
>NA|TRBV5-6|NA|TRBJ2-3
TGTGCCAGCAGCGTCCCTGCAGATACGCAGTATTTT
CASSVPADTQYF
>NA|TRBV7-8|NA|TRBJ1-2
TGTGCCAGCAGCTTAGTATCCTCTAACTATGGCTACACCTTC
CASSLVSSNYGYTF
>NA|TRBV11-3|TRBD1|TRBJ2-1
TGTGCCAGCAGGCCGCCGGGACAGGGGTCAAATGAGCAGTTCTTC
CASRPPGQGSNEQFF
>NA|TRBV4-2|NA|TRBJ2-7
TGTGCCAGCAGCCAAGCTCCGGGACTCCAGTACGAGCAGTACTTC
CASSQAPGLQYEQYF
>NA|TRBV18|NA|TRBJ1-2
TGTGCCAGCTCACCACTCTTGGGCTACACCTTC
CASSPLLGYTF
>NA|TRBV9|TRBD2|TRBJ2-1
TGTGCCAGCAGCCGCCCCGCGGGAGGAGCCTACAATGAGCAGTTCTTC
CASSRPAGGAYNEQFF
>NA|TRBV27|TRBD2|TRBJ2-7
TGTGCCAGCAGCTTAGATAGCGGGATCCGCTACGAGCAGTACTTC
CASSLDSGIRYEQYF
>once|TRBV27|NA|TRBJ2-3
TGTGCCAGCAGTTTATGGGCGGGCAGCCGGTCTGCAGATACGCAGTATTTT
CASSLWAGSRSADTQYF
>NA|TRBV5-1|TRBD2|TRBJ2-4
TGCGCCAGCAGCCAGTCACTAGCGGGAGGGACCAAAAACATTCAGTACTTC
CASSQSLAGGTKNIQYF
>NA|TRBV11-2|NA|TRBJ1-5
TGTGCCAGCAGCAGAAACAGGGGCAATCAGCCCCAGCATTTT
CASSRNRGNQPQHF
>NA|TRBV7-8|TRBD2|TRBJ2-7
TGTGCCAGCACCTCGGGACTAGCGGGAGGACCCAGCAGCTACGAGCAGTACTTC
CASTSGLAGGPSSYEQYF
>NA|TRBV4-3|TRBD2|TRBJ2-1
TGCGCCAGCAGCCAAAGACTAGCGTCCTACAATGAGCAGTTCTTC
CASSQRLASYNEQFF
>once|TRBV27|TRBD1|TRBJ1-1
TGTGCCAGCAGTTGGACAGGACCGGACACTGAAGCTTTCTTT
CASSWTGPDTEAFF
>NA|TRBV6-4|NA|TRBJ2-5
TGTGCCAGCAGTCTAACCTCGGGTGGGCAAGAGACCCAGTACTTC
CASSLTSGGQETQYF
>NA|TRBV2|TRBD1|TRBJ2-1
TGTGCCAGCAGGGAGAGGACAGGTGGACAAGAGCAGTTCTTC
CASRERTGGQEQFF
>few|TRBV2|NA|TRBJ1-5
TGTGCCAGCAGAGCACAGGTCGTTAGCAATCAGCCCCAGCATTTT
CASRAQVVSNQPQHF
>NA|TRBV10-1|TRBD2|TRBJ2-7
TGCGCCAGCAGTGACCCGGGACTAGGGTCCTACGAGCAGTACTTC
CASSDPGLGSYEQYF
>NA|TRBV2|NA|TRBJ2-7
TGTGCCAGCAAGGGGGAGATCTACGAGCAGTACTTC
CASKGEIYEQYF
>NA|TRBV7-2|NA|TRBJ2-7
TGTGCCAGCAGCTCAAGGGAGGCGCTCCACGAGCAGTACTTC
CASSSREALHEQYF
>NA|TRBV6-5|TRBD2|TRBJ2-7
TGTGCCAGTCTTAGCGGGAGGCCCTACGAGCAGTACTTC
CASLSGRPYEQYF
>NA|TRBV5-1|NA|TRBJ2-2
TGCGCCAGCAGCTTTGGACAGACAAACACCGGGGAGCTGTTTTTT
CASSFGQTNTGELFF
>NA|TRBV18|NA|TRBJ2-3
TGTGCCAGCTCACCACTGCGGGACAGCACAGATACGCAGTATTTT
CASSPLRDSTDTQYF
>NA|TRBV5-4|TRBD1|TRBJ2-6
TGTGCCAGCAGCCCCCGTACAGGGGGCGCCGGGGCCAACGTCCTGACTTTC
CASSPRTGGAGANVLTF
>once|TRBV11-2|NA|TRBJ1-4
TGTGCCAGCAGCTTACACAGGGATGGGGGTGAAAAACTGTTTTTT
CASSLHRDGGEKLFF
>NA|TRBV7-9|TRBD1|TRBJ2-2
TGTGCCAGCAGCTCAAACAGGGGTACCGGGGAGCTGTTTTTT
CASSSNRGTGELFF
>NA|TRBV6-4|TRBD1|TRBJ2-1
TGTGCCAGCAGTGCCACAGGGGGCAGCCATGAGCAGTTCTTC
CASSATGGSHEQFF
>NA|TRBV19|TRBD1|TRBJ2-7
TGTGCCAGTAGTCCGAGGACAGGGGGGGGCCCCTACGAGCAGTACTTC
CASSPRTGGGPYEQYF
>NA|TRBV6-2/TRBV6-3|NA|TRBJ2-3
TGTGCCAGCAGTTACCACGGTCGCGGCAACGAGCGCGCAGATACGCAGTATTTT
CASSYHGRGNERADTQYF
>NA|TRBV13|NA|TRBJ2-3
TGTGCCAGCAGCCCTCGGAGTCCTACCACAGATACGCAGTATTTT
CASSPRSPTTDTQYF
>once|TRBV5-1|NA|TRBJ1-2
TGCGCCAGCAGCCCGAACATAGAGGGTGGCTACACCTTC
CASSPNIEGGYTF
>NA|TRBV18|TRBD1|TRBJ1-6
TGTGCCAGCTCATCACAGGGGGATGATTCACCCCTCCACTTT
CASSSQGDDSPLHF
>once|TRBV4-1|TRBD1|TRBJ2-5
TGCGCCAGCAGCCAGCAACGAATTGGATACAGGGGCGGGTTGGGAGAGACCCAGTACTTC
CASSQQRIGYRGGLGETQYF
>NA|TRBV6-6|TRBD1|TRBJ1-6
TGTGCCAGCAGATACCCCGGGACAGGGGGTAATTCACCCCTCCACTTT
CASRYPGTGGNSPLHF
>few|TRBV2|NA|TRBJ2-1
TGTGCCAGCAGGCTAAACGCCCTAGCTAGCTCCTACAATGAGCAGTTCTTC
CASRLNALASSYNEQFF
>NA|TRBV4-2|NA|TRBJ2-4
TGTGCCAGCAGCCAAGGTCCCCCCCGGGGTAGTACCAAAAACATTCAGTACTTC
CASSQGPPRGSTKNIQYF
>once|TRBV29-1|NA|TRBJ2-3
TGCAGCGTTGAAGAGGGCCGGCCTAGCACAGATACGCAGTATTTT
CSVEEGRPSTDTQYF
>once|TRBV5-6|TRBD1|TRBJ2-7
TGTGCCAGCAGCTTGGCCTTACAGGGGTCCTACGAGCAGTACTTC
CASSLALQGSYEQYF
>NA|TRBV19|TRBD2|TRBJ2-2
TGTTTAGCGGGGTCTAGGACCGGGGAGCTGTTTTTT
CLAGSRTGELFF
>NA|TRBV18|TRBD1|TRBJ2-7
TGTGCCAGCTCAGGGGTGGGACAGGTTCGAACCTACGAGCAGTACTTC
CASSGVGQVRTYEQYF
>NA|TRBV19|TRBD1|TRBJ2-1
TGTGCCAGTAGTATAGGGGGGACAGGGCGCAATGAGCAGTTCTTC
CASSIGGTGRNEQFF
>NA|TRBV6-4|TRBD2|TRBJ2-2
TGTGCCAGCAGCATTAGCGGGAGTGACACCGGGGAGCTGTTTTTT
CASSISGSDTGELFF
>NA|TRBV19|TRBD2|TRBJ2-7
TGTGCCAGTAGTATGACGACTAGCGGGTACGAGCAGTACTTC
CASSMTTSGYEQYF
>NA|TRBV7-3|TRBD2|TRBJ2-1
TGTGCCAGCAGCTCCCAGGGACTAGCGGGCCTGGAAGAGCAGTTCTTC
CASSSQGLAGLEEQFF
>NA|TRBV5-1|NA|TRBJ2-1
TGCGCCAGCATCGAAGAGCGGCCTACCTACAATGAGCAGTTCTTC
CASIEERPTYNEQFF